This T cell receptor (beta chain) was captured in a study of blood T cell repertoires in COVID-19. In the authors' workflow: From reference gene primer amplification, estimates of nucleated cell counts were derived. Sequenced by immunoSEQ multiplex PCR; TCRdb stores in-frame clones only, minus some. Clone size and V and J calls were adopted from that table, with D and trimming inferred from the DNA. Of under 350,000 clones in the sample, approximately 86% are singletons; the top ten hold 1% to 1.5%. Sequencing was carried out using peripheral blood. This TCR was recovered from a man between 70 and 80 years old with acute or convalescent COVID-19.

This CDR3 reads CASSSDRDNQPQHF. As DNA, the CDR3 is TGTGCCAGCAGTTCGGACAGGGACAATCAGCCCCAGCATTTT. The J gene is TRBJ1-5, the V gene TRBV6-5; 8 bases are shared with TRBD1. Germline V lookup: CDR1 MNHEY, CDR2 SVGAGI. V lost 4 bases and J lost 3; bases outside the gene matches: 2. The CDR3 is 14 residues long.